What follows are 22 T cell receptor beta chains derived from one specimen sequenced in a study of blood T cell repertoires in COVID-19. Profiled with immunoSEQ multiplex PCR; TCRdb holds only in-frame clones, not every one. The table lists about 250,000 clones, just over 85% of them singletons. The sample was peripheral blood. Source of these receptors: a man older than 75 with acute or convalescent COVID-19.

As regards this clone: Other DNA sequences from this sample encode an identical CDR3 as well. This chain uses TRBV9 with TRBJ2-1; D gene unclear. V lost 0 bases and J 7 bases, leaving 5 bases between the germline ends. CDR3 length equals 12 residues. Germline values: CDR1 SGDLS, CDR2 YYNGEE. The CDR3 protein is CASSVGANEQFF. CDR3 DNA: TGTGCCAGCAGCGTAGGAGCAAATGAGCAGTTCTTC.

The gene calls are TRBV4-1 and TRBJ1-5, with 7 bases that match TRBD1. CDR1 is MGHRA and CDR2 is YSYEKL in the germline V gene. The CDR3 spans 15 residues. Trimming removed 3 bases from V and 5 bases from J; junction bases left unmatched: 7. CDR3 region: CASSHDRVEDQPQHF. The CDR3 DNA reads TGCGCCAGCAGCCATGACAGGGTGGAGGATCAGCCCCAGCATTTT.

This sequence joins TRBV19 and TRBJ1-1, with 7 bases identical to TRBD1. With 6 bases clipped from V and 7 bases from J, the junction kept 2 bases outside the gene matches. The CDR3 length is 11 residues. Looked up from germline, CDR1 is LNHDA and CDR2 is SQIVND (reference sequence). The CDR3 loop reads CASSRDSEAFF. For the CDR3, the DNA is TGTGCCAGTAGCAGGGACAGTGAAGCTTTCTTT.

This chain links TRBV25-1 with TRBJ1-1, with D perhaps TRBD1 (5 bases). The CDR3 spans 13 residues. Per the germline V gene, CDR1 is MGHDK and CDR2 is SYGVNS. Trimming cost V 7 bases and J 6 bases, with 15 bases left between them. The CDR3 here is CASIQNSGSEAFF. The CDR3 region has the DNA TGTGCCAGCATCCAGAACTCAGGGTCTGAAGCTTTCTTT.

This clone was seen once. This chain links TRBV10-3 with TRBJ1-5, with 7 bases aligning to TRBD1. Germline loops: CDR1 ENHRY, CDR2 SYGVKD. The junction had 10 bases not matched to a gene; V was cut back by 10 bases and J by 4 bases. The CDR3 is 14 amino acids. CDR3 region: CATTRDSQNQPQHF. DNA for the CDR3: TGTGCCACTACGCGGGACAGCCAAAATCAGCCCCAGCATTTT.

This clone has only one observation. The gene calls are TRBV7-9 and TRBJ1-2; 10 bases map to TRBD1. Germline loops: CDR1 SEHNR, CDR2 FQNEAQ (reference sequence). The ends lost 6 bases at V and 4 bases at J; junction bases unmatched: 14. CDR3 length equals 17 residues. CDR3 nucleotide sequence: TGTGCCAGCAGTCCCGGGGGTCAGACAGGGGGCGTCTATGGCTACACCTTC. This sequence encodes CASSPGGQTGGVYGYTF.

The CDR3 protein is CASSQDKTSGRVSEQFF. The DNA for the CDR3 is TGTGCCAGCAGCCAAGATAAGACTAGCGGGAGGGTCAGTGAGCAGTTCTTC. The chain joins TRBV14 to TRBJ2-1; 14 bases are a match to TRBD2. The trim removed 0 bases at V and 9 bases at J, leaving 7 bases unmatched. The CDR3 is 17 residues long. Germline V gene data show CDR1 as SGHDN and CDR2 as FVKESK.

The chain couples TRBV9 to TRBJ1-1, with D uncertain. Germline loops: CDR1 SGDLS, CDR2 YYNGEE. V lost 0 bases and J lost 1, with 7 bases in between. The CDR3 runs 14 residues. The CDR3 bases are TGTGCCAGCAGCGTAGGCCAGTGGAACACTGAAGCTTTCTTT. This gives the protein CASSVGQWNTEAFF.

The V and J genes are TRBV7-9 and TRBJ1-4; unclear D gene. The CDR3 contains 12 residues. The V end was cut by 2 bases, the J end by 7 bases, with 5 bases between. The germline V gene encodes CDR1 SEHNR and CDR2 FQNEAQ (reference sequence). DNA of the CDR3: TGTGCCAGCAGCTTACGGGGTGAAAAACTGTTTTTT. This translates into CASSLRGEKLFF. Combining the CDR3 with reference TRBV7-9 and TRBJ1-4 gives the whole variable domain DTGVSQNPRHKITKRGQNVTFRCDPISEHNRLYWYRQTLGQGPEFLTYFQNEAQLEKSRLLSDRFSAERPKGSFSTLEIQRTEQGDSAMYLCASSLRGEKLFFGSGTQLSVL.

This rearrangement joins TRBV18 to TRBJ1-2; weak D call: TRBD1 (6 bases). Germline CDR1 reads KGHSH; CDR2 reads LQKENI. The V end was cut by 5 bases, the J end by 7 bases, with 17 bases between. The CDR3 spans 14 residues. The CDR3 here is CASSSSGGARGYTF. The DNA for the CDR3 is TGTGCCAGCTCAAGTTCTGGGGGGGCTCGTGGCTACACCTTC.

The chain carries TRBV7-6 and TRBJ2-7; 12 nucleotides agree with TRBD2. The germline V gene encodes CDR1 SGHVS and CDR2 FNYEAQ. V dropped 6 bases and J dropped 7; count of bases not matched to a gene: 10. CDR3 length equals 15 residues. The CDR3: CASSPSGRASGEQYF. CDR3 DNA sequence: TGTGCCAGCAGTCCTAGCGGGAGGGCCTCTGGGGAGCAGTACTTC.

This chain joins TRBV7-3 and TRBJ2-1; possibly TRBD1 or TRBD2 for D (5 bases each). The CDR3 runs to 15 residues. Germline-derived CDR1 and CDR2 are SGHTA and FQGTGA. Trimming pared 6 bases from V and 0 bases from J, leaving 12 bases between. The CDR3 sequence: CASSLLGDSYNEQFF. The CDR3 DNA sequence: TGTGCCAGCAGTTTACTAGGGGACTCCTACAATGAGCAGTTCTTC. Full variable domain (outside the CDR3, taken from reference TRBV7-3 and TRBJ2-1): GAGVSQTPSNKVTEKGKYVELRCDPISGHTALYWYRQSLGQGPEFLIYFQGTGAADDSGLPNDRFFAVRPEGSVSTLKIQRTERGDSAVYLCASSLLGDSYNEQFFGPGTRLTVL.

This clone was detected once. V is TRBV15 and J is TRBJ2-7; maybe TRBD1 (6 bases). The V gene's germline CDR1 is LNHNV and CDR2 YYDKDF (reference sequence). CDR3 length: 14 amino acids. Trimming removed 4 bases from V and 2 bases from J, with 12 bases in between. CDR3 DNA: TGTGCCACCAGCAAACGGACAGAGACCTACGAGCAGTACTTC. Its translation: CATSKRTETYEQYF.

The V call is TRBV2, the J call TRBJ1-5, with 9 bases identical to TRBD1. The CDR3 has 15 amino acids. The germline V gene has CDR1 SNHLY and CDR2 FYNNEI. With 4 bases clipped from V and 2 bases from J, the junction kept 3 bases outside the gene matches. The chain's CDR3 is CASSATGGGNQPQHF. The CDR3 region has the DNA TGTGCCAGCAGTGCCACAGGGGGCGGCAATCAGCCCCAGCATTTT.

The chain is built from TRBV7-2 and TRBJ1-2, with D perhaps matching TRBD1 (5 bases). Germline V gene sequence: CDR1 SGHTA, CDR2 FQGNSA. The CDR3 is 13 residues long. V was trimmed by 0 bases and J by 6 bases, leaving 8 bases between them. CDR3 coding DNA: TGTGCCAGCAGCTTAGCGGCAGGGAATGGCTACACCTTC. It specifies CASSLAAGNGYTF.

The rearrangement joins TRBV4-3 to TRBJ2-3; D is possibly TRBD1 (6 bases). V was clipped by 4 bases and J by 5 bases, with 13 bases between them. Germline V gives CDR1 LGHNA, CDR2 YSLEER. The CDR3 has 14 amino acids. The CDR3 coding sequence is TGCGCCAGCAGCCGAAAAATAGGGGGAGATACGCAGTATTTT. It specifies CASSRKIGGDTQYF.

The rearrangement links TRBV7-9 to TRBJ1-6; perhaps TRBD1 as D (5 bases). Between the trimmed V and J ends, which lost 5 bases and 7 bases, there was a span of 15 bases. The CDR3 sequence is 15 residues long. Germline CDR1 and CDR2: SEHNR and FQNEAQ (reference sequence). CDR3 sequence (DNA): TGTGCCAGCAGCCCGATGGGACTGAGAAATTCACCCCTCCACTTT. Protein product: CASSPMGLRNSPLHF. The full variable domain, in which reference TRBV7-9 and TRBJ1-6 provide the parts outside the CDR3, is DTGVSQNPRHKITKRGQNVTFRCDPISEHNRLYWYRQTLGQGPEFLTYFQNEAQLEKSRLLSDRFSAERPKGSFSTLEIQRTEQGDSAMYLCASSPMGLRNSPLHFGNGTRLTVT.

The rearrangement links TRBV5-5 to TRBJ2-7, with 8 bases identical to TRBD1. CDR1 is SGHKS, CDR2 YYEKEE, per germline (reference sequence). The CDR3 consists of 17 residues. The J segment lost 3 bases and the V segment lost 0 bases, leaving 11 bases of the junction unmatched. CDR3 loop: CASSLGPTGGIGYEQYF. Here the CDR3 DNA reads TGTGCCAGCAGCTTGGGCCCAACAGGGGGAATAGGCTACGAGCAGTACTTC.

The chain employs TRBV6-6 and TRBJ1-4; D remains ambiguous. Looked up from germline, CDR1 is MNHNY and CDR2 is SVGAGI (reference sequence). V gave up 2 bases and J gave up 4 bases, with 8 bases separating them. The CDR3 length is 14 residues. CDR3 sequence (DNA): TGTGCCAGCAGTTACGGAGGGAGTAATGAAAAACTGTTTTTT. Protein sequence: CASSYGGSNEKLFF.

This clone has just one count. The V gene is TRBV6-5, the J gene TRBJ1-6; D gene ambiguous. Germline CDR1 and CDR2: MNHEY and SVGAGI. The V and J ends lost 8 bases and 9 bases respectively, with 17 bases between them. There are 14 residues in the CDR3. This CDR3 reads CASQPRQVPSPLHF. CDR3 bases: TGTGCCAGCCAGCCCCGGCAGGTTCCTTCACCCCTCCACTTT.

The chain has TRBV9 and TRBJ2-7; TRBD1 aligns across 7 bases. The CDR3 has 13 amino acids. CDR1 SGDLS and CDR2 YYNGEE come from the germline V gene. The junction had 3 bases not matched to a gene; V was cut back by 0 bases and J by 6 bases. CDR3 coding DNA: TGTGCCAGCAGCGTAGGGTCAGGGGGCGAGCAGTACTTC. Amino acids: CASSVGSGGEQYF.

The CDR3 DNA reads as TGTGCCAGTGGACAGCTTTACGAGCAGTACTTC. It translates to CASGQLYEQYF. V is TRBV2 and J is TRBJ2-7, with a possible D match to TRBD1 (6 bases). This CDR3 is 11 amino acids long. Trimming left V 9 bases short and J 4 bases short, with 10 bases between. Germline CDR1 is SNHLY and CDR2 is FYNNEI. Full variable domain (missing parts from reference TRBV2 and TRBJ2-7): EPEVTQTPSHQVTQMGQEVILRCVPISNHLYFYWYRQILGQKVEFLVSFYNNEISEKSEIFDDQFSVERPDGSNFTLKIRSTKLEDSAMYFCASGQLYEQYFGPGTRLTVT.